The present entry profiles one T cell receptor (beta chain) with its context. The source of the sample is a study of radiation and T cells in renal cell carcinoma. Some clones are missing from TCRdb's copy, which holds only in-frame ones; the method was immunoSEQ multiplex PCR. The data hold tens of thousands of clones, with just over 85% observed a single time. Indicated time point: blood 2 weeks post-SBRT. Indicated treatment: 15 Gy SBRT to primary tumor, nephrectomy 4 weeks later. This CDR3 is 15 amino acids long. The germline V gene has CDR1 SGHTA and CDR2 FQGNSA. Trimming shortened V by 1 base and J by 2 bases, and 12 bases separated the two germline ends.

Sequenced material: blood, taken from a patient whose treatment included radiotherapy and nephrectomy. The chain joins TRBV7-2 to TRBJ2-7; D is unresolved. The sequence derives from a woman aged 50 to 60 with renal cell carcinoma. The CDR3 region is CASSLVGQNTYEQYF. The CDR3 DNA follows: TGTGCCAGCAGCTTAGTTGGGCAGAACACCTACGAGCAGTACTTC.